The sequence of this T cell receptor (beta chain) was determined in a study of CD8+ T cells in alopecia areata. Documented treatment: oral pan-JAK inhibitor, 5-10 mg twice daily. RNA extraction was followed by reverse transcription into cDNA, which acted as the sequencing template. TCRdb's copy holds only in-frame clones and misses some; the assay was immunoSEQ multiplex PCR. The profile covers about 190,000 clones, with roughly 66% appearing a single time and 0.95% to 1.1% taken by the ten largest. This CDR3 contains 13 residues. CDR1 is SGHAT and CDR2 is FQNNGV in the germline V gene. The ends were cut back, 4 bases at V and 6 bases at J, with 10 bases in the middle.

The sequenced sample was CD4+ T cells sorted from blood, obtained at week 24, from a patient treated with tofacitinib. This clonotype originated in a human donor with alopecia areata. The chain employs TRBV11-2 and TRBJ2-1, with D unclear. CDR3 amino acids: CASSSNDRNEQFF. The CDR3 coding sequence is TGTGCCAGCAGCTCCAATGATCGCAATGAGCAGTTCTTC.